This T cell receptor beta chain emerged from a study of Graves' ophthalmopathy and Graves' hyperthyroidism. As for the study in general: A follow-up of 18 months without ophthalmopathy meant that hyperthyroidism was stable.

RNA transcripts served as template for amplifying TCR beta CDR3 sequences. In the first round, RT-PCR was carried out with HTBI primers, and a multiplex PCR formed the second round. TCRdb re-called the multiplex PCR reads through MiXCR, storing one row per CDR3 protein. Among 900,000 to 1,200,000 distinct CDR3 sequences listed, 35% to 40% were seen once. This clonotype was seen ten or more times. Its antigen is still unknown. Findings and caveats of the study: Most expanded thyroid clonotypes above 0.001 frequency also appeared in blood. Ophthalmopathy progression prediction by the model yielded a sensitivity of 60% to 71% and a specificity of 72.22%.

The CDR3 sequence is 16 residues long. V was cut by 4 bases and J by 0 bases, with 17 bases left in between. Germline CDR1 and CDR2: SGHRS and YFSETQ. The sequenced material came from peripheral blood or thyroid tissue (not recorded which). The chain joins TRBV5-1 to TRBJ2-7; either TRBD1 or TRBD2 may fit D (5 bases each). This sequence was found in an adult man with Graves' hyperthyroidism. The CDR3 is CASSLSGTEVSYEQYF. CDR3 coding DNA: TGCGCCAGCAGCCTTTCCGGGACGGAGGTCTCCTACGAGCAGTACTTC.